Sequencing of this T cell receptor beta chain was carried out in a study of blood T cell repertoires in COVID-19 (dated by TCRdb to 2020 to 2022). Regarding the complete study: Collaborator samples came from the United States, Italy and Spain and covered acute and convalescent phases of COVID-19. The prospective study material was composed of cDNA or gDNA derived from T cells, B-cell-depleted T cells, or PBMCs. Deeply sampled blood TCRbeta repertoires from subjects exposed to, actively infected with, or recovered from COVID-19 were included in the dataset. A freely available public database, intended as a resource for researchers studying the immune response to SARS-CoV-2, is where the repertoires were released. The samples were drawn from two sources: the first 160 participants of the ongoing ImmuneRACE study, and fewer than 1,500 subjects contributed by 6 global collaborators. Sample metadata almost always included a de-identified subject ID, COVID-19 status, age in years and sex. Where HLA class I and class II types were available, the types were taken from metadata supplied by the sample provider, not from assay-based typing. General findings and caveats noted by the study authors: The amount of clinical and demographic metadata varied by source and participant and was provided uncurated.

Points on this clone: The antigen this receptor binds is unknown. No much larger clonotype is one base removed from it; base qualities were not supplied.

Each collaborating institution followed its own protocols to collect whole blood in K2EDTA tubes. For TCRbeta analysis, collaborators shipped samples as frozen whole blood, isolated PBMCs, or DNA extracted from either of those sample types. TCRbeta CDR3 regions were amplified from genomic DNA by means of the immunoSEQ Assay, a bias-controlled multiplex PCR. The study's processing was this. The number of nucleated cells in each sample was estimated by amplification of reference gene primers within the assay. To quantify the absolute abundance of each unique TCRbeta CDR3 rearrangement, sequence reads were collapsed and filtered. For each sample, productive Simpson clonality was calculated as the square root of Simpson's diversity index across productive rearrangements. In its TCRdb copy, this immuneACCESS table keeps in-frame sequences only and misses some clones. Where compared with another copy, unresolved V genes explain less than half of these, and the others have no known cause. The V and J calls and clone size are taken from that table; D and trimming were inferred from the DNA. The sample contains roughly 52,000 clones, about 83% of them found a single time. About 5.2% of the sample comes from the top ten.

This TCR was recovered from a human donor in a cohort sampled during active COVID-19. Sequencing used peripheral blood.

CDR3 region: CASNWATMSYEQYF. The DNA sequence reads TGTGCCAGCAATTGGGCAACGATGTCCTACGAGCAGTACTTC. The chain links TRBV2 with TRBJ2-7, with no reliable assignment of the D segment. CDR1 is given as SNHLY and CDR2 as FYNNEI, both from the germline V gene. A distance of 14 bases separates the germline ends of V and J, which lose 7 bases and 1 base respectively. Counted from cysteine to phenylalanine, this CDR3 has 14 amino acids. Only the CDR3 DNA is retained, 42 bases long and in frame from the first base.